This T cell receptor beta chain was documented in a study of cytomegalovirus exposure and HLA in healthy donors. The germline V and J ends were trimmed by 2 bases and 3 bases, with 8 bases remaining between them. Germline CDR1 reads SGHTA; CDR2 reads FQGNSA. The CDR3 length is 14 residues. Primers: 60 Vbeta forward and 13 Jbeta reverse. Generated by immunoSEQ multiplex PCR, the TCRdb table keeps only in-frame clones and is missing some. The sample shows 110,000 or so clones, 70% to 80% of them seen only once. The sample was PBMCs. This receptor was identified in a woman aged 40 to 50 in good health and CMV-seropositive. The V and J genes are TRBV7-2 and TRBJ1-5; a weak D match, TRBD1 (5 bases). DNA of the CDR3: TGTGCCAGCAGCTTAAAGGGGAACAATCAGCCCCAGCATTTT. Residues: CASSLKGNNQPQHF.